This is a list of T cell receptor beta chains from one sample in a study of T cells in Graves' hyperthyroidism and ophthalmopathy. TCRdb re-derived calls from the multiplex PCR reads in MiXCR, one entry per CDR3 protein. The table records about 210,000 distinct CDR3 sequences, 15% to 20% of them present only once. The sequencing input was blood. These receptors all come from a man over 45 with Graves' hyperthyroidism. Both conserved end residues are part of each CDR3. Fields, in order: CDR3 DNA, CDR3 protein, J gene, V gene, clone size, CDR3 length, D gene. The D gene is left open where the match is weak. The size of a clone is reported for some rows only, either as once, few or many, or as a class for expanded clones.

DNA: TGCAGTGCTGCCCTCGGACTAGCGGGAGGGCCCTGGAATGAGCAGTTCTTC
CDR3: CSAALGLAGGPWNEQFF
J: TRBJ2-1
V: TRBV20-1
size: .
length: 17
D: TRBD2

DNA: TGCGCCAGCGCCAACTCCGGGACAGGGGCTGGCTGGAATCAGCCCCAGCATTTT
CDR3: CASANSGTGAGWNQPQHF
J: TRBJ1-5
V: TRBV10-2
size: few
length: 18
D: TRBD1

DNA: TGTGCCAGCAGTGAAGTGCAGTTACTAGGTGAGCAGTTCTTC
CDR3: CASSEVQLLGEQFF
J: TRBJ2-1
V: TRBV2
size: many
length: 14
D: .

DNA: TGCGCCAGCAGCTCCCGACAGGGGGCAGGGGAGCAGTACTTC
CDR3: CASSSRQGAGEQYF
J: TRBJ2-7
V: TRBV5-1
size: .
length: 14
D: TRBD1

DNA: TGTGCCAGCAGCTCACCGGACAGGGGGCCCACCCAAGAGACCCAGTACTTC
CDR3: CASSSPDRGPTQETQYF
J: TRBJ2-5
V: TRBV7-6
size: many
length: 17
D: TRBD1

DNA: TGCGCCAGCAGCTTGGGTCCGTCAGGGGGCGGGATCGGGGAGCAGTTCTTC
CDR3: CASSLGPSGGGIGEQFF
J: TRBJ2-1
V: TRBV5-1
size: .
length: 17
D: TRBD1

DNA: TGTGCCATCAGTGACCGGGGAGGGAACAATGAGCAGTTCTTC
CDR3: CAISDRGGNNEQFF
J: TRBJ2-1
V: TRBV10-3
size: many
length: 14
D: TRBD2

DNA: TGTGCCATCAGTGCTTCCCCCGGGACAGGGGAAGGCTACACCTTC
CDR3: CAISASPGTGEGYTF
J: TRBJ1-2
V: TRBV10-3
size: many
length: 15
D: TRBD1

DNA: TGTGCCAGCAGCTTAGATTTTGCTGACTACAATGAGCAGTTCTTC
CDR3: CASSLDFADYNEQFF
J: TRBJ2-1
V: TRBV11-3
size: many
length: 15
D: .

DNA: TGTGCCAGCAGTGGGGCCAACGTCCTGACTTTC
CDR3: CASSGANVLTF
J: TRBJ2-6
V: TRBV2
size: many
length: 11
D: .

DNA: TGTGCCAGCAGAACTAGCGGGGCCTACGAGCAGTACTTC
CDR3: CASRTSGAYEQYF
J: TRBJ2-7
V: TRBV7-2
size: .
length: 13
D: TRBD2

DNA: TGTGCCAGCAGCGCTCTAGCGGGAGGGATCACAGATACGCAGTATTTT
CDR3: CASSALAGGITDTQYF
J: TRBJ2-3
V: TRBV14
size: .
length: 16
D: TRBD2

DNA: TGCAGTGCGCAGGGGGCGGTTAGCAATCAGCCCCAGCATTTT
CDR3: CSAQGAVSNQPQHF
J: TRBJ1-5
V: TRBV20-1
size: many
length: 14
D: TRBD1

DNA: TGTGCCAGCAGTGAGGGCGGGAGGGCCCTCCCAGAGACCCAGTACTTC
CDR3: CASSEGGRALPETQYF
J: TRBJ2-5
V: TRBV27
size: many
length: 16
D: TRBD2

DNA: TGTGCCAGCAAGACACTAGCGGGGTACAATGAGCAGTTCTTC
CDR3: CASKTLAGYNEQFF
J: TRBJ2-1
V: TRBV27
size: .
length: 14
D: TRBD2

DNA: TGTGCCACCAGCAGGGGGGATCGGGATGGTTCTTACGAGCAGTACTTC
CDR3: CATSRGDRDGSYEQYF
J: TRBJ2-7
V: TRBV15
size: many
length: 16
D: .

DNA: TGCGCCAGCAGCTTGGTACCTCCCGGGCTCCATGAGCAGTTCTTC
CDR3: CASSLVPPGLHEQFF
J: TRBJ2-1
V: TRBV5-1
size: many
length: 15
D: .

DNA: TGTGCCAGCAGTTTAAATTTCCGAGAGCCGGGGTGTGCTTACAATGAGCAGTTCTTC
CDR3: CASSLNFREPGCAYNEQFF
J: TRBJ2-1
V: TRBV12-3/TRBV12-4
size: once
length: 19
D: .

DNA: TGTGCCAGCAGTTCTAGGACTAGCGGGTACAATGAGCAGTTCTTC
CDR3: CASSSRTSGYNEQFF
J: TRBJ2-1
V: TRBV12-3/TRBV12-4
size: many
length: 15
D: TRBD2

DNA: TGTGCCAGCAGCCCAAGGGGGGTTAACTATGGCTACACCTTC
CDR3: CASSPRGVNYGYTF
J: TRBJ1-2
V: TRBV7-2
size: .
length: 14
D: .

DNA: TGCGCCAGCAGTGGCGGTGCTAGCGGGAGTGGAACAGATACGCAGTATTTT
CDR3: CASSGGASGSGTDTQYF
J: TRBJ2-3
V: TRBV5-1
size: many
length: 17
D: TRBD2

DNA: TGTGCCAGCAGCTATTGGACTAGCGGGTCTACCTACGAGCAGTACTTC
CDR3: CASSYWTSGSTYEQYF
J: TRBJ2-7
V: TRBV7-2
size: few
length: 16
D: TRBD2

DNA: TGTGCCAGCAGCTTATGGGAGAGCACTGAAGCTTTCTTT
CDR3: CASSLWESTEAFF
J: TRBJ1-1
V: TRBV7-3
size: few
length: 13
D: .

DNA: TGTGCCAGCGCGGGACAGGGGTTTGATACGCAGTATTTT
CDR3: CASAGQGFDTQYF
J: TRBJ2-3
V: TRBV12-3/TRBV12-4
size: many
length: 13
D: TRBD1

DNA: TGTGCCAGCAGTGAAGCCGAGGACAGGGCGGGGTTTCGCCATCAGCCCCAGCATTTT
CDR3: CASSEAEDRAGFRHQPQHF
J: TRBJ1-5
V: TRBV6-1
size: few
length: 19
D: TRBD1

DNA: TGTGCCAGCAGCACTCGGGAGCCTGGCTACACCTTC
CDR3: CASSTREPGYTF
J: TRBJ1-2
V: TRBV11-2
size: many
length: 12
D: .

DNA: TGTGCCAGCAGTACAGGCAATCAGCCCCAGCATTTT
CDR3: CASSTGNQPQHF
J: TRBJ1-5
V: TRBV6-1
size: many
length: 12
D: .

DNA: TGTGCCAGCAGTGAGGACTCAAACTCCTACAATGAGCAGTTCTTC
CDR3: CASSEDSNSYNEQFF
J: TRBJ2-1
V: TRBV6-1
size: few
length: 15
D: .

DNA: TGTGCCAGCAGCTACGGACTAGCGGGAGCGGGGGAGACCCAGTACTTC
CDR3: CASSYGLAGAGETQYF
J: TRBJ2-5
V: TRBV14
size: .
length: 16
D: TRBD2

DNA: TGCGCCAGCAGCCCTACAGGACTTGGGAACTATGGCTACACCTTC
CDR3: CASSPTGLGNYGYTF
J: TRBJ1-2
V: TRBV4-1
size: .
length: 15
D: .

DNA: TGTGCCAGCAGCTTAGCGCAGAGAACTGAAGCTTTCTTT
CDR3: CASSLAQRTEAFF
J: TRBJ1-1
V: TRBV7-2
size: many
length: 13
D: .

DNA: TGTGCCTGGACTACCCGGGACCGGCGAAGCACAGATACGCAGTATTTT
CDR3: CAWTTRDRRSTDTQYF
J: TRBJ2-3
V: TRBV30
size: many
length: 16
D: .

DNA: TGTGCCAGCAGCCAGGGGACAGGGGTCAATCAGCCCCAGCATTTT
CDR3: CASSQGTGVNQPQHF
J: TRBJ1-5
V: TRBV2
size: .
length: 15
D: TRBD1